Presented here are 18 T cell receptor beta chains from one specimen sequenced in a study of blood T cells in healthy people across ages. A second PCR of 7 to 11 cycles used a sample-barcoded 5' primer and a J-beta primer mix. TCRdb ran MiXCR on the 5' RACE reads and lists one entry per CDR3 protein. The repertoire holds 1.5 million to 2 million distinct CDR3 sequences, with approximately 39% as singletons. The sample taken for sequencing was blood. The receptor set was obtained from a human donor in good health.

The gene calls are TRBV20-1 and TRBJ2-1, with a weak D call TRBD2 (5 bases). Germline-derived CDR1 and CDR2 are DFQATT and SNEGSKA (reference sequence). The V and J ends lost 3 bases and 8 bases respectively, with 20 bases between them. This CDR3 is 15 amino acids long. CDR3 DNA: TGCAGTGCTAGGGTGACGGGGTTTGCTATCCATGAGCAGTTCTTC. As protein: CSARVTGFAIHEQFF.

There are a few counts of this clonotype. The chain has TRBV2 and TRBJ2-5, with D perhaps being TRBD1 or TRBD2 (5 bases each). The length of the CDR3 is 14 residues. Germline V lookup: CDR1 SNHLY, CDR2 FYNNEI. The V gene lost 3 bases and the J gene lost 0 bases, with 8 bases spanning the gap. Here the CDR3 reads CASSESGHQETQYF. CDR3 nucleotides: TGTGCCAGCAGTGAGTCGGGACACCAAGAGACCCAGTACTTC.

In its sample, this clonotype was seen many times. The J gene is TRBJ2-6, the V gene TRBV6-6; 7 bases align to TRBD1. This CDR3 comprises 16 residues. After removal of 2 bases from V and 2 bases from J, the junction contained 3 bases not matched to a gene. The germline gives CDR1 MNHNY, CDR2 SVGAGI (reference sequence). This CDR3 is CASSYQGVTGANVLTF. CDR3 coding DNA: TGTGCCAGCAGTTACCAGGGGGTAACTGGGGCCAACGTCCTGACTTTC.

The V gene is TRBV9, the J gene TRBJ2-3; TRBD2 aligns across 7 bases. The CDR3 has 14 residues. J lost 2 bases, V lost 3 bases, and 3 bases had no gene match. The germline CDR1 and CDR2 sequences are SGDLS and YYNGEE. Here the CDR3 reads CASSARDYTDTQYF. The CDR3 DNA reads TGTGCCAGCAGCGCCCGGGACTACACAGATACGCAGTATTTT. The complete variable domain, with remaining parts taken from reference TRBV9 and TRBJ2-3, reads DSGVTQTPKHLITATGQRVTLRCSPRSGDLSVYWYQQSLDQGLQFLIQYYNGEERAKGNILERFSAQQFPDLHSELNLSSLELGDSALYFCASSARDYTDTQYFGPGTRLTVL.

There are a few counts of this clonotype. This chain links TRBV28 with TRBJ2-3, with 9 bases matching TRBD2. CDR3 length: 19 residues. Germline CDR1 is MDHEN and CDR2 is SYDVKM. The V gene end was trimmed by 3 bases and the J gene end by 2 bases; junction bases not matched to a gene: 15. CDR3 coding DNA: TGTGCCAGCAGTTTCTCCCCCGAGGAAGCGGGGGGACTCACAGATACGCAGTATTTT. The encoded protein is CASSFSPEEAGGLTDTQYF.

The rearrangement joins TRBV12-3 or TRBV12-4 to TRBJ1-5; D gene unclear. The CDR3 sequence is 15 residues long. Trimming stripped 6 bases from V and 0 bases from J, with 12 bases between. The CDR3 protein is CASSTTPYSNQPQHF. Here the CDR3 DNA reads TGTGCCAGCAGCACCACCCCGTATAGCAATCAGCCCCAGCATTTT.

This sequence joins TRBV4-2 and TRBJ2-2; a possible D gene is TRBD2 (5 bases). CDR1 is LGHNA, CDR2 YNFKEQ, per germline. CDR3 length: 17 residues. The V end was cut by 0 bases, the J end by 4 bases, with 15 bases between. The CDR3 nucleotides read TGTGCCAGCAGCCAAGAGAGAGGGCCTGGCGGCACCGGGGAGCTGTTTTTT. Amino acid sequence: CASSQERGPGGTGELFF.

This clonotype was detected only a few times. The J gene is TRBJ2-1, the V gene TRBV9; TRBD2 agrees at 8 bases. Unmatched junction bases numbered 11, after V lost 4 bases and J lost 5 bases. Germline V gene data show CDR1 as SGDLS and CDR2 as YYNGEE. This CDR3 has 16 amino acids. This CDR3 is CASSPRGSGAHNEQFF. CDR3 bases: TGTGCCAGCAGCCCCCGGGGTAGCGGGGCTCACAATGAGCAGTTCTTC.

This clonotype was seen more than once but under ten times. The chain carries TRBV6-2 or TRBV6-3 and TRBJ2-7; 7 bases are a match to TRBD1. Germline values: CDR1 MNHEY, CDR2 SVGEGT. V lost 5 bases, J lost 4 bases, and 11 bases stayed unmatched. The CDR3 extends over 15 amino acids. CDR3 sequence reads: CASSQPGQIVYEQYF. The CDR3 nucleotides read TGTGCCAGCAGTCAACCGGGACAGATCGTATACGAGCAGTACTTC.

The chain joins TRBV29-1 to TRBJ1-3; D perhaps matches TRBD1 (6 bases). Germline V gene sequence: CDR1 SQVTM, CDR2 ANQGSEA. CDR3 length: 14 amino acids. Trimming shortened V by 6 bases and J by 0 bases, and 12 bases separated the two germline ends. The CDR3 coding sequence is TGCAGCGTGGTACGGGACAACTCTGGAAACACCATATATTTT. Protein sequence: CSVVRDNSGNTIYF.

The J gene is TRBJ2-1, the V gene TRBV7-2; D might be TRBD2 (6 bases). Looked up from germline, CDR1 is SGHTA and CDR2 is FQGNSA. CDR3 length: 19 amino acids. Trimming stripped 2 bases from V and 8 bases from J, with 28 bases between. This chain's CDR3 is CASSLSGRFPGVIDDEQFF. DNA of the CDR3: TGTGCCAGCAGCTTATCGGGGAGGTTCCCCGGGGTTATAGACGATGAGCAGTTCTTC.

The gene calls are TRBV24-1 and TRBJ1-1; D perhaps matches TRBD1 (6 bases). The germline V and J ends were trimmed by 3 bases and 7 bases, with 8 bases remaining between them. Germline V gene data show CDR1 as KGHDR and CDR2 as SFDVKD. The CDR3 consists of 12 residues. CDR3 bases: TGTGCCACCAGTGATATGGACAGTGAAGCTTTCTTT. It is translated as CATSDMDSEAFF.

This clonotype was detected a few times. The V gene is TRBV5-1, the J gene TRBJ2-1; the D gene could be TRBD1 or TRBD2 (6 bases each). V dropped 0 bases and J dropped 0 bases, with 16 bases sitting between them. The CDR3 length is 18 residues. From germline, CDR1 is SGHRS and CDR2 YFSETQ. The CDR3 bases are TGCGCCAGCAGCTTGGGGGCGGGACGGGGGCCCTCCTACAATGAGCAGTTCTTC. As protein: CASSLGAGRGPSYNEQFF.

This clonotype was found a few times. This sequence joins TRBV2 and TRBJ2-7; D is perhaps TRBD2 (6 bases). The CDR3 spans 12 residues. The germline V gene has CDR1 SNHLY and CDR2 FYNNEI. V lost 8 bases and J lost 0, with 8 bases in between. CDR3: CASLSGSYEQYF. CDR3 coding DNA: TGTGCCAGCCTTAGCGGCTCCTACGAGCAGTACTTC. The full variable domain, with the rest looked up from reference TRBV2 and TRBJ2-7, is EPEVTQTPSHQVTQMGQEVILRCVPISNHLYFYWYRQILGQKVEFLVSFYNNEISEKSEIFDDQFSVERPDGSNFTLKIRSTKLEDSAMYFCASLSGSYEQYFGPGTRLTVT.

This clonotype was detected only a few times. The chain is built from TRBV29-1 and TRBJ2-3, with 7 bases lining up with TRBD1. CDR3 length equals 13 residues. With V trimmed by 7 bases and J by 2 bases, 6 bases remained unmatched. CDR1 and CDR2 from the germline V gene are SQVTM and ANQGSEA. Here the CDR3 reads CSATGDDTDTQYF. The CDR3, as DNA: TGCAGCGCTACAGGGGATGACACAGATACGCAGTATTTT.

V is TRBV30 and J is TRBJ1-1, with 8 bases fitting TRBD1. Trimming at V came to 5 bases and at J to 5 bases, leaving 7 bases not matched to a gene. The germline gives CDR1 GTSNPN, CDR2 SVGIG (reference sequence). CDR3 size: 13 residues. As DNA, the CDR3 is TGTGCCTGGGACAGGGGTAGGGAAACTGAAGCTTTCTTT. This gives the protein CAWDRGRETEAFF. The whole variable domain, remainder taken from reference TRBV30 and TRBJ1-1, is SQTIHQWPATLVQPVGSPLSLECTVEGTSNPNLYWYRQAAGRGLQLLFYSVGIGQISSEVPQNLSASRPQDRQFILSSKKLLLSDSGFYLCAWDRGRETEAFFGQGTRLTVV.

The V and J genes are TRBV20-1 and TRBJ2-3; D is ambiguous. Trimming cost V 6 bases and J 2 bases, with 15 bases left between them. Germline lookup yields CDR1 DFQATT and CDR2 SNEGSKA (reference sequence). This CDR3 is built from 14 residues. Here the CDR3 DNA reads TGCAGTGCCACCACTACCTTTTCCACAGATACGCAGTATTTT. This translates into CSATTTFSTDTQYF.

This clonotype has more than one count but fewer than ten. The chain has TRBV20-1 and TRBJ2-3; D perhaps matches TRBD2 (6 bases). CDR1 and CDR2 from the germline V gene are DFQATT and SNEGSKA (reference sequence). CDR3 length: 16 residues. The germline V and J ends were trimmed by 6 bases and 2 bases, with 21 bases remaining between them. The CDR3 DNA sequence: TGCAGTGCCCCAGGGACGCCAGCGGGTCACACAGATACGCAGTATTTT. This gives the protein CSAPGTPAGHTDTQYF.